This is a list of T cell receptor beta chains from one sample in a study of identical twins. Via MiXCR, TCRdb re-called the 5' RACE reads, giving one row per CDR3 protein. This table has some 790,000 distinct CDR3 sequences, over 15% appearing once. The data also belong to a second study, concerning T cells expressing NK-cell markers.

Sequencing was performed on PBMCs. Source of these receptors: a woman aged 18-35 years in good health. CDR3s include the opening cysteine and the closing phenylalanine or tryptophan. D genes are given only for firm matches. The size of a clone is reported for some rows only, either as once, few or many, or as a class for expanded clones.

V	J	length	D	size	CDR3	DNA
TRBV10-3	TRBJ2-3	13	.	.	CAISVDPQAAQYF	TGTGCCATCAGTGTCGACCCCCAAGCGGCGCAGTATTTT
TRBV12-3/TRBV12-4	TRBJ2-3	14	.	few	CASSPIGGTDTQYF	TGTGCCAGCAGTCCGATTGGCGGCACAGATACGCAGTATTTT
TRBV10-1	TRBJ2-3	15	TRBD1	few	CASSVGTGGLDTQYF	TGCGCCAGCAGCGTCGGGACAGGGGGCCTAGATACGCAGTATTTT
TRBV5-1	TRBJ2-7	18	.	many	CASSLVQLIRDGTYEQYF	TGCGCCAGCAGCTTGGTCCAACTCATCCGGGACGGGACCTACGAGCAGTACTTC
TRBV29-1	TRBJ2-7	13	TRBD1	.	CSVTGTDSYEQYF	TGCAGCGTTACCGGGACAGATTCTTACGAGCAGTACTTC
TRBV11-2	TRBJ2-1	12	.	few	CASSLGAYPQFF	TGTGCCAGCAGCTTAGGGGCTTATCCTCAGTTCTTC
TRBV6-1	TRBJ2-7	15	.	.	CASRPGAPSMGEQYF	TGTGCCAGTCGCCCCGGGGCCCCCTCTATGGGCGAGCAGTACTTC
TRBV7-2	TRBJ2-4	15	.	few	CASSPGRGGVNIQYF	TGTGCCAGCAGCCCCGGCCGGGGAGGCGTCAACATTCAGTACTTC
TRBV2	TRBJ2-2	19	TRBD2	once	CASSSPGLAGGGYTGELFF	TGTGCCAGCAGTTCGCCGGGACTAGCGGGAGGGGGGTACACCGGGGAGCTGTTTTTT
TRBV2	TRBJ2-1	15	.	.	CASNLFGGQYNEQFF	TGTGCCAGCAACCTTTTTGGGGGGCAGTACAATGAGCAGTTCTTC
TRBV11-2	TRBJ2-3	13	.	.	CASSSFGPNTQYF	TGTGCCAGCAGCTCTTTTGGGCCCAATACGCAGTATTTT
TRBV10-3	TRBJ1-2	14	TRBD1	few	CAAKGQGAPYGYTF	TGTGCCGCCAAGGGACAGGGAGCACCCTATGGCTACACCTTC
TRBV15	TRBJ1-5	13	.	few	CATSRDEGGRSHF	TGTGCCACCAGCAGAGATGAGGGTGGTAGAAGCCATTTT
TRBV2	TRBJ2-7	14	.	.	CASRIPGPTYEQYF	TGTGCCAGCCGGATCCCAGGCCCCACCTACGAGCAGTACTTC
TRBV10-3	TRBJ2-1	16	.	.	CAISNRVEVSGNEQFF	TGTGCCATCAGTAACAGGGTAGAAGTGAGTGGCAATGAGCAGTTCTTC
TRBV4-3	TRBJ1-6	16	TRBD1	.	CASSQDGTGIDSPLHF	TGCGCCAGCAGCCAAGACGGGACAGGGATTGATTCACCCCTCCACTTT
TRBV10-3	TRBJ2-7	13	.	.	CAINAGSPNEQYF	TGTGCCATCAATGCTGGGTCGCCGAACGAGCAGTACTTC
TRBV20-1	TRBJ2-2	15	TRBD2	.	CSARRSGTNTGELFF	TGCAGTGCTAGACGAAGCGGGACGAACACCGGGGAGCTGTTTTTT
TRBV15	TRBJ2-2	13	.	.	CATSRGVEGELFF	TGTGCCACCAGCAGAGGGGTCGAAGGGGAGCTGTTTTTT
TRBV29-1	TRBJ1-3	14	.	.	CSVEGQDSGNTIYF	TGCAGCGTTGAAGGACAGGACTCTGGAAACACCATATATTTT
TRBV6-2/TRBV6-3	TRBJ1-5	13	.	.	CASSYWVQQPQHF	TGTGCCAGCAGTTATTGGGTACAGCAGCCCCAGCATTTT
TRBV11-2	TRBJ2-7	12	.	.	CASIRQGPEQYF	TGTGCCAGCATCCGCCAGGGTCCCGAGCAGTACTTC
TRBV24-1	TRBJ2-7	15	.	few	CATSDLLDSTYEQYF	TGTGCCACCAGTGATTTGCTGGACAGCACCTACGAGCAGTACTTC
TRBV15	TRBJ1-4	17	.	.	CATIPSRGFSTNEKLFF	TGTGCCACCATCCCGAGTCGGGGCTTCTCAACTAATGAAAAACTGTTTTTT
TRBV5-1	TRBJ2-1	16	TRBD2	few	CASSRGLVSPYNEQFF	TGCGCCAGCAGCCGGGGACTAGTCTCTCCCTACAATGAGCAGTTCTTC
TRBV12-3/TRBV12-4	TRBJ1-2	15	.	few	CASSLRTTPNYGYTF	TGTGCCAGCAGTCTTAGGACAACGCCAAACTATGGCTACACCTTC
TRBV6-1	TRBJ2-2	12	.	.	CASIWVSGELFF	TGTGCCAGCATCTGGGTATCCGGGGAGCTGTTTTTT
TRBV7-3	TRBJ2-2	14	.	.	CASSLDFKAGELFF	TGTGCCAGCAGCTTAGACTTCAAAGCTGGGGAGCTGTTTTTT
TRBV20-1	TRBJ1-2	13	.	.	CSARSWGATGYTF	TGCAGTGCCAGATCTTGGGGGGCGACTGGCTACACCTTC
TRBV12-3/TRBV12-4	TRBJ1-4	15	.	.	CASSFGGGASEKLFF	TGTGCCAGCAGTTTTGGGGGGGGCGCGAGTGAAAAACTGTTTTTT
TRBV19	TRBJ2-5	13	.	.	CASSIQWSETQYF	TGTGCCAGTAGTATCCAGTGGAGCGAGACCCAGTACTTC
TRBV7-8	TRBJ1-5	13	.	.	CTSAGASNQPQHF	TGTACCAGTGCGGGGGCAAGCAATCAGCCCCAGCATTTT
TRBV5-1	TRBJ1-2	16	TRBD1	few	CASSLGVGDRAYGYTF	TGCGCCAGCAGCTTGGGGGTCGGGGACAGGGCCTATGGCTACACCTTC
TRBV6-1	TRBJ1-1	14	.	.	CASSGTLLNTEAFF	TGTGCCAGCAGCGGGACACTCTTGAACACTGAAGCTTTCTTT
TRBV12-3/TRBV12-4	TRBJ2-2	14	TRBD2	few	CASSYSTSPGELFF	TGTGCCAGCAGTTACTCGACTAGCCCCGGGGAGCTGTTTTTT
TRBV27	TRBJ1-1	15	TRBD1	many	CASSTRQGANTEAFF	TGTGCCAGCAGTACCCGACAGGGGGCGAATACTGAAGCTTTCTTT
TRBV15	TRBJ1-1	15	.	few	CATRHGQSKNTEAFF	TGTGCCACCCGACATGGACAGTCGAAGAACACTGAAGCTTTCTTT
TRBV20-1	TRBJ2-3	16	TRBD2	few	CSAVRLAGGATDTQYF	TGCAGTGCTGTTCGACTAGCGGGGGGGGCCACAGATACGCAGTATTTT
TRBV15	TRBJ2-1	15	.	.	CATSAGPSGDNEQIF	TGTGCCACCAGCGCCGGGCCTAGTGGTGACAATGAGCAGATCTTC
TRBV5-1	TRBJ2-7	16	.	.	CASSLPRGAFSDGQYF	TGCGCCAGCAGCTTGCCAAGGGGGGCGTTTTCCGACGGGCAGTACTTC
TRBV6-5	TRBJ2-1	12	.	.	CASSYSKNEQFF	TGTGCCAGCAGTTACTCGAAAAATGAGCAGTTCTTC
TRBV12-3/TRBV12-4	TRBJ1-5	13	TRBD1	.	CASSPGGFQPQHF	TGTGCCAGCAGTCCAGGGGGCTTTCAGCCCCAGCATTTT
TRBV20-1	TRBJ2-3	14	TRBD2	few	CSAPPGGSTDTQYF	TGCAGTGCCCCTCCGGGGGGGAGCACAGATACGCAGTATTTT
TRBV11-2	TRBJ2-3	11	.	.	CASSSQSLQYF	TGTGCCAGCAGCAGCCAGTCATTGCAGTATTTT
TRBV19	TRBJ2-1	14	TRBD2	few	CASSPRAGGTEQFF	TGTGCCAGTAGTCCTCGGGCGGGAGGGACCGAGCAGTTCTTC
TRBV15	TRBJ2-5	16	TRBD2	.	CATRLAGESFLETQYF	TGTGCCACCAGACTAGCGGGGGAATCCTTCTTAGAGACCCAGTACTTC
TRBV20-1	TRBJ1-1	14	TRBD1	few	CSALDRGVNTEAFF	TGCAGTGCTTTAGACAGGGGGGTAAACACTGAAGCTTTCTTT
TRBV6-5	TRBJ2-1	10	.	few	CASSWPEQFF	TGTGCCAGCAGTTGGCCTGAGCAGTTCTTC
TRBV15	TRBJ2-1	19	TRBD2	few	CATSRGETGLAPFQNEQFF	TGTGCCACCAGCAGAGGGGAGACGGGACTAGCGCCATTCCAGAATGAGCAGTTCTTC
TRBV5-5	TRBJ1-6	17	.	.	CASSLGRGQLGNSPLHF	TGTGCCAGCAGCTTGGGCAGGGGCCAGTTGGGGAATTCACCCCTCCACTTT
TRBV29-1	TRBJ2-5	13	TRBD1	.	CSQRGTGQETQYF	TGCAGCCAGCGTGGGACAGGCCAAGAGACCCAGTACTTC
TRBV9	TRBJ2-2	13	.	.	CASRREGTGELFF	TGTGCCAGCAGGAGGGAAGGCACCGGGGAGCTGTTTTTT
TRBV9	TRBJ2-7	14	.	.	CASSVDGDFDEQYF	TGTGCCAGCAGCGTAGATGGGGACTTTGACGAGCAGTACTTC
TRBV5-1	TRBJ1-2	14	.	many	CASSLVGDSYGYTF	TGCGCCAGCAGCTTGGTTGGAGATTCCTATGGCTACACCTTC
TRBV9	TRBJ2-1	15	.	few	CASSEIPKRGVEQFF	TGTGCCAGCAGCGAAATCCCGAAGAGAGGCGTTGAGCAGTTCTTC
TRBV29-1	TRBJ2-1	13	.	.	CSDDYPSYNEQFF	TGCAGCGACGACTACCCCTCCTACAATGAGCAGTTCTTC